These 15 T cell receptor beta chains were sequenced from one sample in a study of T cell responses to AZD1222 COVID-19 vaccine. The method was immunoSEQ multiplex PCR; TCRdb's version includes in-frame clones alone and lacks a portion of them. The sample has some 120,000 clones; 84% are singletons. Sequencing used peripheral blood, obtained 28 days after the second AZD1222 dose. The origin of the receptors is an adult who received the AZD1222 COVID-19 vaccine.

This rearrangement joins TRBV2 to TRBJ2-2, with 12 bases lining up with TRBD2. This CDR3 spans 16 amino acids. CDR1 and CDR2 (germline): SNHLY, FYNNEI. V trimming: 3 bases; J trimming: 7 bases; junction bases outside the gene matches: 6. For the CDR3, the DNA is TGTGCCAGCAGTGAGACTAGCGGGGGACTAGGCGGGGAGCTGTTTTTT. Translation gives CASSETSGGLGGELFF.

The chain is built from TRBV19 and TRBJ2-7; a possible D gene is TRBD2 (5 bases). This CDR3 has 13 amino acids. Looked up from germline, CDR1 is LNHDA and CDR2 is SQIVND (reference sequence). The V end was cut by 4 bases, the J end by 4 bases, with 11 bases between. Here the CDR3 reads CASSTSSGYEQYF. In nucleotides, the CDR3 is TGTGCCAGTAGTACCTCCTCGGGGTACGAGCAGTACTTC.

The chain joins TRBV6-4 to TRBJ1-1; perhaps TRBD1 as D (5 bases). Germline loops: CDR1 MRHNA, CDR2 SNTAGT. The CDR3 length is 14 residues. V was clipped by 6 bases and J by 0 bases, with 11 bases between them. CDR3 amino acids: CASSRDGMNTEAFF. CDR3 DNA sequence: TGTGCCAGCAGCCGGGACGGAATGAACACTGAAGCTTTCTTT.

The table lists this clone with a few counts. In DNA, the CDR3 is TGCGCCAGCAGCGTAATGGGTACGGCTGCTGAAGCTTTCTTT. Residues: CASSVMGTAAEAFF. V and J are TRBV5-1 and TRBJ1-1; no reliable D call. Trimming took 4 bases from V and 6 from J, leaving 16 bases between them. The CDR3 is made up of 14 amino acids. The germline V gene encodes CDR1 SGHRS and CDR2 YFSETQ.

The chain recombines TRBV5-4 with TRBJ2-5, with D maybe TRBD1 (5 bases). The CDR3 contains 14 residues. In germline, CDR1 is SGHNT, CDR2 YYREEE (reference sequence). Trimming removed 5 bases at V and 5 bases at J, with 16 bases between. The CDR3 bases are TGTGCCAGCAGGGGTCTGGGGCTAGAGGAGACCCAGTACTTC. Protein: CASRGLGLEETQYF.

The rearrangement joins TRBV9 to TRBJ2-3, with unresolved D. Trimming shortened V by 1 base and J by 1 base, and 7 bases separated the two germline ends. The CDR3 is made up of 14 amino acids. Germline-derived CDR1 and CDR2 are SGDLS and YYNGEE. Here the CDR3 DNA reads TGTGCCAGCAGCGTAATTCCCCGCACAGATACGCAGTATTTT. It is translated as CASSVIPRTDTQYF.

This chain connects TRBV14 to TRBJ1-1, with TRBD1 as a possible D gene (6 bases). V lost 0 bases and J 4 bases, leaving 9 bases between the germline ends. Germline values: CDR1 SGHDN, CDR2 FVKESK. The CDR3 contains 14 residues. Here the CDR3 DNA reads TGTGCCAGCAGCCAAGAGGGGGCGCGCACTGAAGCTTTCTTT. Translating gives CASSQEGARTEAFF.

Only one count was recorded for this clone. The chain has TRBV7-2 and TRBJ1-2; D might be TRBD1 (6 bases). There are 16 residues in the CDR3. Germline CDR1 SGHTA, CDR2 FQGNSA. Trimming removed 0 bases at V and 3 bases at J, with 14 bases between. CDR3 nucleotide sequence: TGTGCCAGCAGCTTAGCCCCCGGAGGGGGTTACTATGGCTACACCTTC. This translates into CASSLAPGGGYYGYTF.

This chain links TRBV3-1 (or the pseudogene TRBV3-2) with TRBJ1-2; TRBD1 might be the D (5 bases). V shed 4 bases and J shed 3 bases, with 9 bases lying between them. Germline V gene data show CDR1 as LGHDT and CDR2 as YNNKEL (reference sequence). This CDR3 comprises 13 residues. The CDR3 here is CASSRAGYYGYTF. CDR3 nucleotide sequence: TGTGCCAGCAGCCGAGCAGGGTACTATGGCTACACCTTC.

This chain uses TRBV4-1 with TRBJ1-2; 8 bases align to TRBD1. Unmatched junction bases numbered 17, after V lost 4 bases and J lost 4 bases. In germline, CDR1 is MGHRA, CDR2 YSYEKL. The CDR3 length is 18 residues. CDR3 sequence reads: CASSPYYSLGQGLYGYTF. CDR3 nucleotide sequence: TGCGCCAGCAGCCCTTATTATTCCCTCGGACAGGGACTCTATGGCTACACCTTC.

The rearrangement uses TRBV7-2 and TRBJ2-3; 8 positions agree with TRBD2. The CDR3 consists of 17 residues. Germline V gene lookup returns CDR1 SGHTA and CDR2 FQGNSA. Unmatched junction bases numbered 14, after V lost 5 bases and J lost 4 bases. The CDR3 protein is CASSRYQRGRGSDTQYF. The CDR3 DNA follows: TGTGCCAGCAGCCGGTACCAGCGGGGGCGGGGTTCAGATACGCAGTATTTT.

In its sample, this clone was seen once. This chain joins TRBV30 and TRBJ1-6, with D perhaps matching TRBD1 (5 bases). The CDR3 is 17 residues long. V was clipped by 0 bases and J by 1 base, with 13 bases between them. Per germline, CDR1 GTSNPN and CDR2 SVGIG (reference sequence). The CDR3 DNA reads TGTGCCTGGAGTGTAAAGGGGCGCGGGTCCTATAATTCACCCCTCCACTTT. Translation: CAWSVKGRGSYNSPLHF.

The chain carries TRBV7-6 and TRBJ2-2; D uncertain. Germline loops: CDR1 SGHVS, CDR2 FNYEAQ. This CDR3 contains 16 residues. Trimming stripped 5 bases from V and 2 bases from J, with 15 bases between. CDR3 residues: CASSLFTLSNTGELFF. In DNA form, the CDR3 reads TGTGCCAGCAGCCTATTTACACTGAGCAACACCGGGGAGCTGTTTTTT. The full variable domain, completed using reference TRBV7-6 and TRBJ2-2, is GAGVSQSPRYKVTKRGQDVALRCDPISGHVSLYWYRQALGQGPEFLTYFNYEAQQDKSGLPNDRFSAERPEGSISTLTIQRTEQRDSAMYRCASSLFTLSNTGELFFGEGSRLTVL.

The genes are TRBV19 and TRBJ1-4; 7 bases match TRBD1. Germline lookup yields CDR1 LNHDA and CDR2 SQIVND (reference sequence). V gave up 4 bases and J gave up 8 bases; unmatched junction bases: 7. This CDR3 has 14 residues. The CDR3 reads CASSNEGAWEKLFF. The DNA of the CDR3 is TGTGCCAGTAGTAATGAGGGGGCTTGGGAAAAACTGTTTTTT.

This sequence joins TRBV9 and TRBJ2-2; TRBD2 matches at 10 bases. Germline CDR1 reads SGDLS; CDR2 reads YYNGEE. The ends lost 2 bases at V and 5 bases at J; junction bases unmatched: 6. The CDR3 extends over 16 amino acids. The DNA for the CDR3 is TGTGCCAGCAGCGTCTTAGCGGGGGGAATGACCGGGGAGCTGTTTTTT. This gives the protein CASSVLAGGMTGELFF.